This is a list of T cell receptor beta chains from one sample in a study of vaccination and CD4 T cells after COVID-19. TCRdb reanalysed the PCR reads using MiXCR and keeps one entry per CDR3 protein. In the table there are nearly 25,000 distinct CDR3 sequences, about 29% of which are singletons. Antigens for these TCRs are unknown. This material consisted of CD4+ T cells from blood, cultured in vitro, taken about 7 months after SARS-CoV-2 vaccination. The receptors were sampled from a human donor who had recovered from COVID-19. CDR3s include the opening cysteine and the closing phenylalanine or tryptophan. Each record gives: V gene, J gene, D gene, clone size, CDR3 protein, CDR3 DNA. A D gene is named only where the DNA matches it firmly. Clone sizes are given selectively: once, few, many, or a class where the clone is expanded.

TRBV6-1,TRBJ2-5,-,few,CASSEASRTETQYF,TGTGCCAGCAGTGAGGCGAGTCGGACAGAGACCCAGTACTTC
TRBV6-1,TRBJ2-1,-,-,CASSPQGVNEQFF,TGTGCCAGCAGCCCCCAAGGAGTGAATGAGCAGTTCTTC
TRBV20-1,TRBJ2-1,TRBD2,-,CSAREAGVVHEQFF,TGCAGTGCTAGAGAGGCGGGAGTAGTGCATGAGCAGTTCTTC
TRBV7-9,TRBJ2-3,-,-,CASSFRTSTDTQYF,TGTGCCAGCAGCTTCAGGACTAGCACAGATACGCAGTATTTT
TRBV10-1,TRBJ2-3,-,-,CASSDSRGDTQYF,TGCGCCAGCAGTGACTCCCGGGGAGATACGCAGTATTTT
TRBV15,TRBJ1-5,-,medium-sized,CATSSKGGQPQHF,TGTGCCACCAGCAGCAAGGGGGGGCAGCCCCAGCATTTT
TRBV7-9,TRBJ1-1,-,-,CASSLPLMNTEAFF,TGTGCCAGCAGCTTACCCCTGATGAACACTGAAGCTTTCTTT
TRBV4-2,TRBJ2-7,-,-,CASSQGSYEQYF,TGTGCCAGCAGCCAAGGGTCCTACGAGCAGTACTTC
TRBV19,TRBJ2-7,-,-,CASSRGGMGSEQYF,TGTGCCAGTAGCCGAGGGGGTATGGGAAGCGAGCAGTACTTC
TRBV20-1,TRBJ2-7,TRBD2,few,CSARIAGGFEQYF,TGCAGTGCAAGAATAGCGGGAGGTTTCGAGCAGTACTTC
TRBV28,TRBJ1-1,-,-,CASSLTTEAFF,TGTGCCAGCAGTCTGACCACTGAAGCTTTCTTT
TRBV20-1,TRBJ1-2,TRBD1,few,CSARVEGANYGYTF,TGCAGTGCTAGAGTTGAGGGGGCAAACTATGGCTACACCTTC
TRBV7-9,TRBJ2-3,-,-,CASSLYIGALTDTQYF,TGTGCCAGCAGCTTATATATTGGGGCCCTCACAGATACGCAGTATTTT
TRBV6-1,TRBJ1-1,-,-,CASTRGGVEAFF,TGTGCCAGCACTCGGGGGGGGGTCGAAGCTTTCTTT
TRBV7-2,TRBJ1-1,-,few,CASSTQRGVTEAFF,TGTGCCAGCAGCACCCAACGCGGGGTTACTGAAGCTTTCTTT
TRBV20-1,TRBJ1-1,-,few,CSARRGNTEAFF,TGCAGTGCTCGCCGGGGCAACACTGAAGCTTTCTTT
TRBV7-9,TRBJ2-7,TRBD1,few,CASSSNRGRYPYEQYF,TGTGCCAGCAGCTCCAACAGGGGGCGTTATCCCTACGAGCAGTACTTC
TRBV20-1,TRBJ2-5,-,-,CSALVSGEGETQYF,TGCAGTGCTCTTGTCTCAGGAGAGGGAGAGACCCAGTACTTC
TRBV20-1,TRBJ2-7,TRBD1,few,CSARAARTGGNEQYF,TGCAGTGCTAGAGCCGCTCGGACAGGGGGCAACGAGCAGTACTTC
TRBV7-2,TRBJ2-5,-,few,CASSLDFGETQYF,TGTGCCAGCAGCTTAGACTTCGGGGAGACCCAGTACTTC
TRBV18,TRBJ1-1,TRBD1,-,CASSLTGTRNTEAFF,TGTGCCAGCTCATTGACAGGGACTAGGAACACTGAAGCTTTCTTT
TRBV6-1,TRBJ2-6,-,-,CASSDRGSGANVLTF,TGTGCCAGCAGTGACAGGGGCTCTGGGGCCAACGTCCTGACTTTC
TRBV20-1,TRBJ2-1,-,-,CSANDGGQGRNEQFF,TGCAGTGCTAACGATGGCGGGCAGGGCCGCAATGAGCAGTTCTTC
TRBV27,TRBJ2-1,-,-,CASSLVPRYNEQFF,TGTGCCAGCAGTTTAGTCCCGCGGTACAATGAGCAGTTCTTC
TRBV10-3,TRBJ2-5,TRBD2,few,CAISEPKGLVSPKEGETQYF,TGTGCCATCAGTGAGCCAAAGGGACTAGTGAGTCCCAAAGAGGGAGAGACCCAGTACTTC
TRBV19,TRBJ1-2,-,-,CASRKDFAGYTF,TGTGCCAGTAGGAAAGACTTTGCTGGCTACACCTTC
TRBV20-1,TRBJ2-1,-,few,CRAARDLSYNEQFF,TGCAGGGCAGCCCGGGACCTCTCCTACAATGAGCAGTTCTTC
TRBV5-1,TRBJ1-6,-,-,CASSPGDIGSPLHF,TGCGCCAGCAGCCCGGGGGACATTGGATCACCCCTCCACTTT
TRBV29-1,TRBJ2-3,TRBD2,-,CSVERLAGGPVSTDTQYF,TGCAGCGTTGAACGGCTAGCGGGAGGGCCGGTCAGCACAGATACGCAGTATTTT
TRBV21-1,TRBJ2-1,-,-,CASSLDWSPRRANEQFF,TGTGCCAGCAGTTTGGATTGGAGCCCCCGAAGGGCCAATGAGCAGTTCTTC
TRBV20-1,TRBJ2-4,-,few,CSASRPQVVSQYF,TGCAGTGCTAGCAGACCACAGGTGGTAAGCCAGTACTTC
TRBV4-2,TRBJ2-7,-,once,CASSLTRDNSYEQYF,TGTGCCAGCAGCCTCACCCGGGACAACTCCTACGAGCAGTACTTC